This T cell receptor (beta chain) was retrieved from a study of blood T cell repertoires in COVID-19. Cohort placement rested on clinical history that participants reported themselves. Germline-derived CDR1 and CDR2 are SGHVS and FQNEAQ. The CDR3 covers 14 residues. V shed 6 bases and J shed 9 bases, with 18 bases lying between them. As originally analysed: Amplification from reference gene primers served as the basis for estimated nucleated cell counts. Assay used: immunoSEQ multiplex PCR; TCRdb lists only in-frame clones, some missing. That table furnishes V, J and clone size, whereas the DNA furnished D and trimming. The sample lists around 300,000 clones; 86% were seen once.

V gene TRBV7-8 combines with J gene TRBJ2-1, with a weak D call TRBD1 (5 bases). Sequencing input: PBMCs or T cells enriched from blood (not recorded which). This receptor was obtained from a woman aged 18-29 years who had recovered from COVID-19. The CDR3 nucleotides are TGTGCCAGCAGATACCTTCAAGGGGCAGTTGAGCAGTTCTTC. It codes for CASRYLQGAVEQFF.